These T cell receptor beta chains were read from a single sample in a study of vaccination and CD4 T cells after COVID-19. These receptors have no identified antigens. TCRdb analysed the PCR reads with MiXCR anew, one entry per CDR3 protein. The sample shows under 20,000 distinct CDR3 sequences, more than 20% of them seen only once. Sequencing was performed on cultured CD4+ T cells from blood. These receptor sequences come from a human donor with COVID-19. Each CDR3 is given with its conserved first and last residue. The D gene is left open where the match is weak. Not all rows give a size; the values are once, few, many and, for expanded clones, a class.

d_gene	abundance	v_gene	j_gene	CDR3nt	CDR3aa
-	few	TRBV10-3	TRBJ1-2	TGTGCCATCAGTGAAGGGGGGGGTGCCGACTATGGCTACACCTTC	CAISEGGGADYGYTF
-	-	TRBV11-3	TRBJ1-1	TGTGCCAGCAGCTCCCGGTCGGGGGGTTTCACTGAAGCTTTCTTT	CASSSRSGGFTEAFF
-	-	TRBV19	TRBJ2-5	TGTGCCAGTAGTGGGGGGCGCCGAGAGACCCAGTACTTC	CASSGGRRETQYF
TRBD1	few	TRBV11-3	TRBJ1-2	TGTGCCAGCAGCTTCTTTGGGCAGGGGGGAACTAACTATGGCTACACCTTC	CASSFFGQGGTNYGYTF
TRBD1	-	TRBV6-2/TRBV6-3	TRBJ1-3	TGTGCCAGCAGTTACTCCCCGGGACAGGGACCTGGAAACACCATATATTTT	CASSYSPGQGPGNTIYF
TRBD2	-	TRBV20-1	TRBJ2-3	TGCAGTGCTAAACTAGCGGGGGGAACAAGCACAGATACGCAGTATTTT	CSAKLAGGTSTDTQYF
TRBD2	few	TRBV10-3	TRBJ2-3	TGTGCCATCAGGACTAGCGGGGGAGGCCGCACAGATACGCAGTATTTT	CAIRTSGGGRTDTQYF
-	-	TRBV11-2	TRBJ2-1	TGTGCCAGCAGCTTAGGGACGGAGGGCAATGAGCAGTTCTTC	CASSLGTEGNEQFF
-	few	TRBV2	TRBJ1-1	TGTGCCAGCCGTGGGAGGGCTCGTAACACTGAAGCTTTCTTT	CASRGRARNTEAFF
TRBD1	-	TRBV27	TRBJ1-2	TGTGCCAGCAGTACCCGGACAGGCGGCTACACCTTC	CASSTRTGGYTF
-	-	TRBV6-1	TRBJ1-1	TGTGCCAGCAGTGACTACGCGCGGGGGAACACTGAAGCTTTCTTT	CASSDYARGNTEAFF
-	-	TRBV12-3/TRBV12-4	TRBJ1-2	TGTGCCAGCAGTGGACAGCTTAACTATGGCTACACCTTC	CASSGQLNYGYTF
-	few	TRBV5-4	TRBJ1-6	TGTGCCAGCAGCTTGGAGTCAGGGACCAATTCACCCCTCCACTTT	CASSLESGTNSPLHF
-	-	TRBV5-1	TRBJ2-7	TGCGCCAGCAGCCTAATACCCTGGACCGATTTCTCCTACGAGCAGTACTTC	CASSLIPWTDFSYEQYF
TRBD1	-	TRBV2	TRBJ1-5	TGTGCCAGCAGATCGGACAGGGCGAGCAATCAGCCCCAGCATTTT	CASRSDRASNQPQHF
-	-	TRBV28	TRBJ1-3	TGTGCCAGCAGTCCACCCCCGGGTCTCTGGGCTGGAAACACCATATATTTT	CASSPPPGLWAGNTIYF
TRBD1	-	TRBV27	TRBJ1-4	TGTGCCAGCAGTTTAAAGTGGGACAGGCTACGTGCAACTAATGAAAAACTGTTTTTT	CASSLKWDRLRATNEKLFF
-	-	TRBV7-3	TRBJ1-1	TGTGCCAGCAGCCCAGCCCCAGGGAACACTGAGGAAGCTTTCTTT	CASSPAPGNTEEAFF
-	few	TRBV20-1	TRBJ1-5	TGCAGTGCTAGAGCCTTGGGGGGCTACCTCAACAATCAGCCCCAGCATTTT	CSARALGGYLNNQPQHF
-	-	TRBV18	TRBJ2-2	TGTGCCAGCTCACAACTGGACTTTACCGGGGAGCTGTTTTTT	CASSQLDFTGELFF
-	-	TRBV12-3/TRBV12-4	TRBJ1-6	TGTGCCAGCAGTTACAGGGCGATAGTCACCCTCCACTTT	CASSYRAIVTLHF
-	-	TRBV30	TRBJ1-5	TGTGCCTGGAGTCGGGAAGGACAAAAGAATCAGCCCCAGCATTTT	CAWSREGQKNQPQHF